Listed here are 31 T cell receptor beta chains from one sample, sequenced in a study of blood T cell repertoires in COVID-19. Clones were read by immunoSEQ multiplex PCR, and TCRdb kept only the in-frame ones, dropping some. The sample has 140,000 to 150,000 clones; roughly 76% are singletons. Material: peripheral blood. The source is a human donor with acute or convalescent COVID-19. The donor label of this sample is uncertain.

V is TRBV18 and J is TRBJ1-2; 7 bases agree with TRBD1. The CDR3 covers 15 residues. V trimming: 3 bases; J trimming: 3 bases; junction bases outside the gene matches: 7. Germline V gives CDR1 KGHSH, CDR2 LQKENI. The CDR3: CASSPRDSLDYGYTF. Here the CDR3 DNA reads TGTGCCAGCTCACCTCGGGACAGCCTGGACTATGGCTACACCTTC.

The V call is TRBV30, the J call TRBJ2-4; D is perhaps TRBD2 (5 bases). CDR3 length equals 13 residues. V lost 0 bases to trimming and J lost 9 bases, with 12 bases between them. In germline, CDR1 is GTSNPN, CDR2 SVGIG (reference sequence). The CDR3 is CAWSVRGRGIQYF. In nucleotides, the CDR3 is TGTGCCTGGAGTGTACGAGGGAGAGGCATTCAGTACTTC. Full variable domain (remainder filled in from reference TRBV30 and TRBJ2-4): SQTIHQWPATLVQPVGSPLSLECTVEGTSNPNLYWYRQAAGRGLQLLFYSVGIGQISSEVPQNLSASRPQDRQFILSSKKLLLSDSGFYLCAWSVRGRGIQYFGAGTRLSVL.

The V gene is TRBV5-8, the J gene TRBJ1-1, with TRBD1 as a possible D gene (5 bases). The germline V gene has CDR1 SGHTS and CDR2 YDEGEE. The CDR3 spans 12 residues. V was trimmed by 0 bases and J by 5 bases, leaving 5 bases between them. The CDR3 here is CASSLEGTEAFF. CDR3 coding DNA: TGTGCCAGCAGCTTGGAGGGGACTGAAGCTTTCTTT.

The genes are TRBV12-3 or TRBV12-4 and TRBJ2-7; 8 bases are a match to TRBD1. The CDR3 consists of 13 residues. Trimming took 4 bases from V and 3 from J; bases not matched to a gene: 2. CDR3 sequence reads: CASSWDRNYEQYF. In DNA, the CDR3 is TGTGCCAGCAGTTGGGACAGGAACTACGAGCAGTACTTC.

The gene calls are TRBV6-5 and TRBJ2-1; 7 bases line up with TRBD2. In germline, CDR1 is MNHEY, CDR2 SVGAGI. The CDR3 runs to 15 residues. After removal of 0 bases from V and 8 bases from J, the junction contained 7 bases not matched to a gene. The CDR3 is CASSYSVVAGDEQFF. In nucleotides, the CDR3 is TGTGCCAGCAGTTACTCGGTAGTAGCGGGTGATGAGCAGTTCTTC.

The chain combines TRBV3-1 (or the pseudogene TRBV3-2) with TRBJ2-2; maybe TRBD1 (5 bases). Trimming took 5 bases from V and 3 from J, leaving 10 bases between them. Per germline, CDR1 LGHDT and CDR2 YNNKEL (reference sequence). The length of the CDR3 is 14 residues. The DNA of the CDR3 is TGTGCCAGCAGCGGTACAGGTTACACCGGGGAGCTGTTTTTT. It specifies CASSGTGYTGELFF.

This chain links TRBV5-1 with TRBJ1-1; TRBD1 is a possible D gene (5 bases). This CDR3 spans 13 amino acids. Deletions cut 4 bases from V and 7 bases from J, with 14 bases between. Per germline, CDR1 SGHRS and CDR2 YFSETQ. Here the CDR3 DNA reads TGCGCCAGCAGCCCGGGGGGTCTCTATGAAGCTTTCTTT. Its protein product is CASSPGGLYEAFF. Full variable domain (missing parts from reference TRBV5-1 and TRBJ1-1): KAGVTQTPRYLIKTRGQQVTLSCSPISGHRSVSWYQQTPGQGLQFLFEYFSETQRNKGNFPGRFSGRQFSNSRSEMNVSTLELGDSALYLCASSPGGLYEAFFGQGTRLTVV.

The chain carries TRBV9 and TRBJ1-2; 7 bases align to TRBD1. V lost 6 bases, J lost 3 bases, and 5 bases stayed unmatched. The germline CDR1 and CDR2 sequences are SGDLS and YYNGEE. The CDR3 has 13 amino acids. The CDR3 DNA sequence: TGTGCCAGCACGCTAGGGACAGACTATGGCTACACCTTC. This encodes CASTLGTDYGYTF.

The J gene is TRBJ2-1, the V gene TRBV5-4; TRBD2 matches at 7 bases. The J segment lost 6 bases and the V segment lost 4 bases, leaving 7 bases of the junction unmatched. CDR3 length: 14 residues. Germline CDR1 reads SGHNT; CDR2 reads YYREEE (reference sequence). The CDR3 loop is CASSVGLVSNEQFF. Written as DNA, the CDR3 is TGTGCCAGCAGCGTCGGACTAGTAAGCAATGAGCAGTTCTTC.

The V and J genes are TRBV7-9 and TRBJ1-4; 9 bases map to TRBD1. Germline V gives CDR1 SEHNR, CDR2 FQNEAQ (reference sequence). The CDR3 is 15 amino acids. The trim removed 4 bases at V and 7 bases at J, leaving 7 bases unmatched. The CDR3 region has the DNA TGTGCCAGCAGCTCCCCCGGGACAGGGTTTGAAAAACTGTTTTTT. It codes for CASSSPGTGFEKLFF.

J is TRBJ2-3 and V is TRBV7-2; TRBD2 matches at 8 bases. This CDR3 contains 16 residues. Germline-derived CDR1 and CDR2 are SGHTA and FQGNSA. The V segment lost 8 bases and the J segment 2 bases; nucleotides outside the gene matches: 12. The CDR3: CASQKVVAGPTDTQYF. The CDR3 nucleotides read TGTGCCAGCCAAAAGGTGGTAGCGGGACCCACAGATACGCAGTATTTT.

There are a few counts of this clone. The chain employs TRBV24-1 and TRBJ1-5; the match to TRBD1 covers 10 bases. J was trimmed by 16 bases and V by 8 bases; bases with no gene match: 4. The CDR3 extends over 10 amino acids. The germline gives CDR1 KGHDR, CDR2 SFDVKD. The CDR3 sequence is CATTRDRGHF. As DNA, the CDR3 is TGTGCCACCACGAGGGACAGGGGACATTTT.

This clone was seen only once. The chain employs TRBV4-1 and TRBJ2-1, with 13 bases aligning to TRBD2. Germline V gene lookup returns CDR1 MGHRA and CDR2 YSYEKL. With 0 bases clipped from V and 7 bases from J, the junction kept 9 bases outside the gene matches. CDR3 size: 18 residues. In nucleotides, the CDR3 is TGCGCCAGCAGCCAAGACAATAATATACTAGCGGGGGGGAATGAGCAGTTCTTC. This codes for CASSQDNNILAGGNEQFF.

This chain uses TRBV11-2 with TRBJ2-2; maybe TRBD2 (5 bases). The V gene's germline CDR1 is SGHAT and CDR2 FQNNGV. This CDR3 has 14 residues. V gave up 5 bases and J gave up 3 bases, with 10 bases separating them. CDR3 in amino acids: CASSKGGYTGELFF. CDR3 bases: TGTGCCAGCAGCAAAGGCGGGTACACCGGGGAGCTGTTTTTT.

This rearrangement joins TRBV19 to TRBJ1-5; D call uncertain. V was shortened by 4 bases and J by 3 bases, with 10 bases between the two germline ends. The CDR3 consists of 14 residues. The germline gives CDR1 LNHDA, CDR2 SQIVND (reference sequence). CDR3 DNA sequence: TGTGCCAGTAGTACCTACAGTATCAATCAGCCCCAGCATTTT. Translated, it gives CASSTYSINQPQHF.

The chain joins TRBV6-5 to TRBJ2-7; 13 bases fit TRBD2. The CDR3 loop spans 14 amino acids. Trimming took 8 bases from V and 0 from J; bases not matched to a gene: 1. CDR1 is MNHEY and CDR2 is SVGAGI in the germline V gene. In DNA form, the CDR3 reads TGTGCCAGCCGGACTAGCGGGGGCTCCTACGAGCAGTACTTC. Translated, it gives CASRTSGGSYEQYF.

This clone appeared a single time. The rearrangement joins TRBV4-1 to TRBJ1-1; D might be TRBD1 (6 bases). Trimming removed 1 base from V and 5 bases from J, with 20 bases in between. Germline V gives CDR1 MGHRA, CDR2 YSYEKL. CDR3 length: 17 residues. The CDR3 nucleotides read TGCGCCAGCAGCCAAGTTGTATGGGTAGGGGGTGCGACTGAAGCTTTCTTT. Its protein is CASSQVVWVGGATEAFF.

The chain couples TRBV6-1 to TRBJ2-7; no clear D. V lost 2 bases, J lost 6 bases, and 11 bases lay in between. The V gene's germline CDR1 is MNHNS and CDR2 SASEGT. CDR3 length: 13 residues. The CDR3 protein is CASSEIRSGEQYV. CDR3 DNA sequence: TGTGCCAGCAGTGAAATAAGGTCGGGCGAGCAGTACGTC.

The chain carries TRBV19 and TRBJ1-2; 9 nucleotides line up with TRBD1. This CDR3 spans 12 amino acids. The V gene's germline CDR1 is LNHDA and CDR2 SQIVND (reference sequence). Losses at the gene ends were 5 bases for V and 8 bases for J; bases not matched to a gene: 3. CDR3 sequence: CASSGTGFGYTF. CDR3 DNA sequence: TGTGCCAGTAGTGGGACAGGGTTCGGCTACACCTTC.

V gene TRBV21-1 combines with J gene TRBJ2-1; the table calls TRBD1, which could not be checked here. TRBV21-1 is tagged as a pseudogene. The CDR3 extends over 17 amino acids. The DNA of the CDR3 is TGTGCCAGCAGTCCAGTAAGGGAACGTTCAGGGGCCAATGAGCAGTTCTTC. Translation gives CASSPVRERSGANEQFF.

V and J are TRBV7-2 and TRBJ1-1, with 7 nucleotides matching TRBD1. The J segment lost 1 base and the V segment lost 5 bases, leaving 10 bases of the junction unmatched. The V gene's germline CDR1 is SGHTA and CDR2 FQGNSA. The CDR3 spans 16 residues. The CDR3, as DNA: TGTGCCAGCAGCCAGACAGGGAAGGGGTGGAACACTGAAGCTTTCTTT. Protein sequence: CASSQTGKGWNTEAFF.

The gene calls are TRBV11-3 and TRBJ2-1, with D maybe TRBD2 (7 bases). Germline V gene sequence: CDR1 SGHNT, CDR2 YENEEA. The V and J ends lost 5 bases and 7 bases respectively, with 9 bases between them. This CDR3 is built from 12 residues. As DNA, the CDR3 is TGTGCCAGCAGCGAGGGGGGGAATGAGCAGTTCTTC. This gives the protein CASSEGGNEQFF.

The chain links TRBV11-2 to TRBJ1-1; TRBD1 might be the D (5 bases). The germline V gene encodes CDR1 SGHAT and CDR2 FQNNGV. With 7 bases removed from V and 5 bases from J, the gap between germline ends came to 11 bases. CDR3 size: 12 residues. The CDR3 reads CASTPRGTEAFF. The CDR3 nucleotides read TGTGCCAGCACCCCAAGGGGAACTGAAGCTTTCTTT.

The V call is TRBV5-4, the J call TRBJ2-1; D perhaps matches TRBD2 (7 bases). The CDR3 covers 15 residues. Germline V gene sequence: CDR1 SGHNT, CDR2 YYREEE (reference sequence). Trimming took off 4 bases at V and 2 bases at J, with 13 bases between the two ends. CDR3 in amino acids: CASSRGGGAYNEQFF. CDR3 in DNA: TGTGCCAGCAGCCGTGGGGGGGGCGCCTACAATGAGCAGTTCTTC.

The genes are TRBV10-1 and TRBJ2-3; D may be TRBD1 (6 bases). The V end lost 1 base, the J end lost 3 bases, and 11 bases lay between the germline ends. Per germline, CDR1 WNHNN and CDR2 SYGVQD (reference sequence). The CDR3 length is 15 residues. CDR3 region: CASSELSQGTDTQYF. In DNA, the CDR3 is TGCGCCAGCAGTGAGTTAAGCCAGGGGACAGATACGCAGTATTTT.

The chain joins TRBV9 to TRBJ2-1; 9 positions match TRBD2. Germline V gene sequence: CDR1 SGDLS, CDR2 YYNGEE. V was pared by 0 bases and J by 6 bases, with 7 bases of the junction left unmatched. This CDR3 has 16 amino acids. This CDR3 is CASSVVGGLATNEQFF. The CDR3 DNA sequence: TGTGCCAGCAGCGTAGTAGGGGGACTAGCTACCAATGAGCAGTTCTTC.

V is TRBV24-1 and J is TRBJ1-3; no reliable D call. Between the trimmed V and J ends, which lost 5 bases and 4 bases, there was a span of 8 bases. The germline V gene has CDR1 KGHDR and CDR2 SFDVKD. This CDR3 is built from 13 residues. The CDR3 DNA reads TGTGCCACCAGTGGGTCTACCGGAAACACCATATATTTT. Translated, it gives CATSGSTGNTIYF.

The genes are TRBV3-1 (or the pseudogene TRBV3-2) and TRBJ2-3; perhaps TRBD2 as D (7 bases). CDR3 length: 20 residues. With 0 bases removed from V and 1 base from J, the gap between germline ends came to 23 bases. From germline, CDR1 is LGHDT and CDR2 YNNKEL (reference sequence). The CDR3 reads CASSQDEALGGPGGTDTQYF. In DNA form, the CDR3 reads TGTGCCAGCAGCCAAGATGAGGCATTGGGGGGGCCGGGGGGCACAGATACGCAGTATTTT.

The table lists this clone with a few counts. CDR3 loop: CASTPARVNYGYTF. CDR3 nucleotide sequence: TGTGCCAGTACCCCCGCGCGGGTCAACTATGGCTACACCTTC. The V gene is TRBV19, the J gene TRBJ1-2; D is unclear. There are 14 residues in the CDR3. Deletions cut 7 bases from V and 2 bases from J, with 14 bases between. Germline CDR1 reads LNHDA; CDR2 reads SQIVND (reference sequence).

This clone turned up a few times. The V call is TRBV7-9, the J call TRBJ1-2, with D perhaps TRBD1 (6 bases). The CDR3 has 15 amino acids. The germline gives CDR1 SEHNR, CDR2 FQNEAQ (reference sequence). The germline V and J ends were trimmed by 8 bases and 6 bases, with 22 bases remaining between them. In DNA form, the CDR3 reads TGTGCCAGCTTTCCCCTCACAGGGACGGCTGATGGCTACACCTTC. As protein: CASFPLTGTADGYTF.

The chain has TRBV19 and TRBJ2-7, with TRBD1 matching 9 bases. The CDR3 totals 15 residues. V gave up 5 bases and J gave up 5 bases; unmatched junction bases: 10. Germline V gene data show CDR1 as LNHDA and CDR2 as SQIVND (reference sequence). CDR3 nucleotide sequence: TGTGCCAGTAGTGCCGAGTGGACAGGGGATAACGAGCAGTACTTC. Its translation is CASSAEWTGDNEQYF.